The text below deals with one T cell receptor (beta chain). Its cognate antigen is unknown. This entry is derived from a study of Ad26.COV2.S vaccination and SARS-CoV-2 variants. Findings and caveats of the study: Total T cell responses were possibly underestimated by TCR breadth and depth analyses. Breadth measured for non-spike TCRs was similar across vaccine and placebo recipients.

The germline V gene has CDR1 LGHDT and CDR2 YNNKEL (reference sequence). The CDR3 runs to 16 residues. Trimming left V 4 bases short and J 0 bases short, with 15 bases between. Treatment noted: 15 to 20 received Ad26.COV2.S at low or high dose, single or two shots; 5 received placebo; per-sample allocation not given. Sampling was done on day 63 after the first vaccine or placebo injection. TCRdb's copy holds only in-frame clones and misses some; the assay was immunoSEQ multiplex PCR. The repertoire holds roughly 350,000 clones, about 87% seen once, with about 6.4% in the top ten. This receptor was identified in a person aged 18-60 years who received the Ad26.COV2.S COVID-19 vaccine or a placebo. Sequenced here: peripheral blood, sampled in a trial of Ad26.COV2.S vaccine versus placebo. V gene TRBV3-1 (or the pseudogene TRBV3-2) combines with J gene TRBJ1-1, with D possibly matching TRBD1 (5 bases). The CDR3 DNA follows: TGTGCCAGCAGCCTGAGGTCAGGGAGGGTGAACACTGAAGCTTTCTTT. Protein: CASSLRSGRVNTEAFF.